This T cell receptor (beta chain) was profiled in a study of control samples from healthy donors and cancer patients. TCRdb's table, derived via immunoSEQ multiplex PCR, lists solely in-frame clones and lacks some. The sample carries approximately 100,000 clones, approximately 84% recorded once. The TCR was taken from a man in his 70s with lung cancer. Sequencing input: PBMCs.

Here the CDR3 DNA reads TGTGCCAGCAGCCCCGACAGGGGAGAGGAAAAACTGTTTTTT. Its protein product is CASSPDRGEEKLFF. The chain links TRBV7-2 to TRBJ1-4, with 8 bases fitting TRBD1. This CDR3 contains 14 residues. With 5 bases clipped from V and 8 bases from J, the junction kept 7 bases outside the gene matches. CDR1 is SGHTA and CDR2 is FQGNSA in the germline V gene.